The entry that follows covers one T cell receptor beta chain sequence. No antigen is known for it. The PCR employed 60 Vbeta primers together with 13 Jbeta primers. Sequencing used immunoSEQ multiplex PCR; TCRdb keeps in-frame clones, though not all of them. The sample shows roughly 80,000 clones, about two thirds of them seen only once. Germline V CDR1 and CDR2: MNHEY, SVGAGI. V gave up 0 bases and J gave up 4 bases, with 8 bases separating them. The CDR3 runs 14 residues. This entry belongs to a study of cytomegalovirus exposure and HLA in healthy donors. Study-level findings and limits: The sole available immune exposure information was CMV serostatus. A missense DCLRE1C variant was associated with V- and J-gene trimming of TCR beta chains in a later analysis, and an independent cohort replicated the association. Reports showed the classifier diagnosing cytomegalovirus status with high specificity and sensitivity. Later analysis reportedly placed an Asian-associated ancestry cluster below the roughly 700-donor mean in N-insertions.

This TCR was sampled from a woman in her fifties or sixties in good health and CMV-seropositive. The sequenced sample was PBMCs. This chain uses TRBV6-5 with TRBJ2-3; a possible D gene is TRBD2 (6 bases). The CDR3 DNA sequence: TGTGCCAGCAGTTACTCTAGGGACTCAGATACGCAGTATTTT. It translates to CASSYSRDSDTQYF.